Listed here are 5 T cell receptor beta chains from one sample, sequenced in a study of Ad26.COV2.S vaccination and SARS-CoV-2 variants (dated by TCRdb to about 2021). This specimen's treatment or condition label, interpreted: roughly 19 received Ad26.COV2.S at low or high dose, single or two shots; about five received placebo; per-sample allocation not given. For vaccine and placebo recipients, the sequenced repertoires came from samples collected on day 63 after the first injection. Library construction relied on the immunoSEQ multiplex PCR assay. Entries here come from immuneACCESS through TCRdb and include only in-frame sequences with V and J called. Some clones fail to appear in such tables; in the studies checked, an unresolved V gene covers under half of the shortfall, and the cause of the remainder is unknown. This sample comprises 300,000 to 350,000 clones, around four fifths of them detected only once. Roughly 2% of the sample belongs to the ten largest clones.

Sample: peripheral blood, taken in a trial of Ad26.COV2.S vaccine versus placebo. Every receptor here comes from a person aged 18 to 59 who received the Ad26.COV2.S COVID-19 vaccine or a placebo.

J is TRBJ2-5 and V is TRBV7-3; no firm D call. Trimming removed 3 bases at V and 5 bases at J, with 13 bases between. The CDR3 has 14 amino acids. Germline V gives CDR1 SGHTA, CDR2 FQGTGA. The CDR3 spells CASSLGPLGETQYF. The CDR3 DNA reads as TGTGCCAGCAGCTTGGGCCCCCTAGGGGAGACCCAGTACTTC.

The V gene is TRBV5-4, the J gene TRBJ1-2; 9 bases fit TRBD1. Germline V gives CDR1 SGHNT, CDR2 YYREEE (reference sequence). Trimming at V came to 4 bases and at J to 6 bases, leaving 10 bases not matched to a gene. CDR3 length equals 15 residues. CDR3 in DNA: TGTGCCAGCAGCCCCCCCTATGGGACAGGGAATGGCTACACCTTC. Translating it yields CASSPPYGTGNGYTF.

This rearrangement joins TRBV6-1 to TRBJ2-1; D remains ambiguous. The CDR3 totals 12 residues. With 2 bases removed from V and 4 bases from J, the gap between germline ends came to 3 bases. CDR1 and CDR2 from the germline V gene are MNHNS and SASEGT. The CDR3: CASSESYNEQFF. In nucleotides, the CDR3 is TGTGCCAGCAGTGAAAGTTACAATGAGCAGTTCTTC.

The chain is built from TRBV6-5 and TRBJ1-4; D is perhaps TRBD1 (5 bases). Trimming took off 6 bases at V and 2 bases at J, with 13 bases between the two ends. Germline V gene data show CDR1 as MNHEY and CDR2 as SVGAGI. The CDR3 spans 15 residues. This CDR3 reads CASRGWGSTNEKLFF. DNA of the CDR3: TGTGCCAGCAGGGGCTGGGGGAGCACTAATGAAAAACTGTTTTTT.

V usage is TRBV28 and J usage is TRBJ1-1, with 8 positions matching TRBD1. With V trimmed by 8 bases and J by 3 bases, 11 bases remained unmatched. The CDR3 covers 15 residues. Germline values: CDR1 MDHEN, CDR2 SYDVKM. The CDR3 region is CASVGSTGAYTEAFF. The CDR3 DNA reads as TGTGCCAGCGTAGGATCGACAGGGGCCTACACTGAAGCTTTCTTT.